This T cell receptor (beta chain) derives from a study of T cells after yellow fever vaccination. General observations from the study: Abundant clonotypes from the bulk population could have been carried over as contaminants into FACS-sorted repertoires.

CDR1 GTSNPN and CDR2 SVGIG come from the germline V gene (reference sequence). The CDR3 consists of 9 residues. Trimming shortened V by 6 bases and J by 7 bases, and 6 bases separated the two germline ends. 5'RACE template switching produced TCR cDNA carrying a universal primer site and UMIs. Via MiXCR, TCRdb re-called the 5' RACE reads, giving one row per CDR3 protein. In the table there are approximately 510,000 distinct CDR3 sequences, roughly a fifth of which are singletons. For this clonotype: Its cognate antigen is unknown.

The specimen comprised PBMCs, sampled less than 25 days after the first yellow fever vaccination. The TCR was taken from a man between 18 and 35 years old who received the YFV17D yellow fever vaccine. The chain employs TRBV30 and TRBJ1-1; D unclear. The CDR3 spells CACLGEAFF. CDR3 DNA sequence: TGTGCCTGTCTCGGTGAAGCTTTCTTT.